What follows are 20 T cell receptor beta chains derived from one specimen sequenced in a study of shared clonotypes between healthy human individuals. Sequenced by immunoSEQ multiplex PCR; TCRdb stores in-frame clones only, minus some. The sample carries 2 million to 2.5 million clones, over 85% recorded once. Sequenced: naive CD4+ T cells sorted from blood. Subset denoted: CD45RA+ positively selected. These receptors originate from a man between 18 and 29 years old in good health.

The rearrangement uses TRBV19 and TRBJ2-5; 11 bases line up with TRBD2. CDR1 and CDR2 from the germline V gene are LNHDA and SQIVND (reference sequence). V lost 10 bases and J lost 1; bases outside the gene matches: 8. This CDR3 spans 15 amino acids. The CDR3 protein is CATKRLAGIQETQYF. DNA for the CDR3: TGTGCCACCAAGAGACTAGCGGGGATCCAAGAGACCCAGTACTTC. The variable domain in full, completed from reference TRBV19 and TRBJ2-5, reads DGGITQSPKYLFRKEGQNVTLSCEQNLNHDAMYWYRQDPGQGLRLIYYSQIVNDFQKGDIAEGYSVSREKKESFPLTVTSAQKNPTAFYLCATKRLAGIQETQYFGPGTRLLVL.

The chain carries TRBV10-3 and TRBJ2-1, with no clear D. This CDR3 comprises 13 residues. Germline V gives CDR1 ENHRY, CDR2 SYGVKD. With 5 bases removed from V and 8 bases from J, the gap between germline ends came to 13 bases. Here the CDR3 reads CAISWAERDEQFF. Written as DNA, the CDR3 is TGTGCCATCAGTTGGGCCGAACGGGATGAGCAGTTCTTC.

The chain couples TRBV6-5 to TRBJ2-1, with a weak D call TRBD1 (6 bases). V lost 4 bases, J lost 2 bases, and 15 bases lay in between. The CDR3 is made up of 16 amino acids. Per the germline V gene, CDR1 is MNHEY and CDR2 is SVGAGI. The CDR3 DNA sequence: TGTGCCAGCAGTTTTAGGCAACAGGGACCCTACAATGAGCAGTTCTTC. It translates to CASSFRQQGPYNEQFF.

The chain uses TRBV5-1 and TRBJ1-2, with D tentatively TRBD1 (6 bases). The CDR3 extends over 13 amino acids. V was trimmed by 5 bases and J by 5 bases, leaving 13 bases between them. The V gene's germline CDR1 is SGHRS and CDR2 YFSETQ. CDR3 protein: CASSAGERYGYTF. The DNA for the CDR3 is TGCGCCAGCAGTGCAGGGGAACGGTATGGCTACACCTTC.

This clone appeared once. J is TRBJ2-7 and V is TRBV6-1; D perhaps matches TRBD1 (6 bases). Trimming removed 6 bases from V and 3 bases from J, with 9 bases in between. Germline CDR1 MNHNS, CDR2 SASEGT. The CDR3 totals 12 residues. CDR3 amino acids: CASRRDIYEQYF. The CDR3 DNA reads as TGTGCCAGCAGACGGGACATCTACGAGCAGTACTTC.

The V gene is TRBV6-1, the J gene TRBJ2-5, with 8 bases fitting TRBD2. This CDR3 has 15 residues. In germline, CDR1 is MNHNS, CDR2 SASEGT. V lost 4 bases, J lost 3 bases, and 7 bases stayed unmatched. The DNA of the CDR3 is TGTGCCAGCAGTGCCCTTCCGGGACTAGAAGAGACCCAGTACTTC. Translating gives CASSALPGLEETQYF.

The V and J genes are TRBV19 and TRBJ1-1; 7 bases fit TRBD1. Germline V gene sequence: CDR1 LNHDA, CDR2 SQIVND (reference sequence). The CDR3 spans 15 residues. With V trimmed by 6 bases and J by 0 bases, 7 bases remained unmatched. CDR3 coding DNA: TGTGCCAGTAGCCTCCTGACAGGGATGAACACTGAAGCTTTCTTT. Its translation: CASSLLTGMNTEAFF.

About this clone: Other nucleotide sequences from this sample produce the same CDR3. The J gene is TRBJ2-5, the V gene TRBV4-1; 9 nucleotides line up with TRBD1. The CDR3 consists of 14 residues. Germline CDR1 and CDR2: MGHRA and YSYEKL. J lost 3 bases, V lost 3 bases, and 2 bases had no gene match. This CDR3 is CASSQGQGKETQYF. The CDR3 coding sequence is TGCGCCAGCAGCCAGGGACAGGGAAAAGAGACCCAGTACTTC.

The gene calls are TRBV2 and TRBJ1-4; D perhaps matches TRBD1 (5 bases). The CDR3 runs to 13 residues. The germline V gene has CDR1 SNHLY and CDR2 FYNNEI. V was pared by 4 bases and J by 8 bases, with 11 bases between. The CDR3 sequence: CASSVGGSEKLFF. CDR3 nucleotides: TGTGCCAGCAGTGTGGGGGGTTCGGAAAAACTGTTTTTT. The complete variable domain, with remaining parts taken from reference TRBV2 and TRBJ1-4, reads EPEVTQTPSHQVTQMGQEVILRCVPISNHLYFYWYRQILGQKVEFLVSFYNNEISEKSEIFDDQFSVERPDGSNFTLKIRSTKLEDSAMYFCASSVGGSEKLFFGSGTQLSVL.

This clone showed up just once. The chain employs TRBV10-3 and TRBJ2-7, with 8 bases that match TRBD2. J lost 1 base, V lost 0 bases, and 2 bases had no gene match. From germline, CDR1 is ENHRY and CDR2 SYGVKD. This CDR3 has 15 amino acids. This chain's CDR3 is CAISESGTRSYEQYF. CDR3 sequence (DNA): TGTGCCATCAGTGAGTCGGGGACTAGGTCCTACGAGCAGTACTTC.

This chain uses TRBV5-1 with TRBJ2-1, with a possible D match to TRBD2 (6 bases). The V and J ends lost 0 bases and 4 bases respectively, with 11 bases between them. Germline V gives CDR1 SGHRS, CDR2 YFSETQ. This CDR3 spans 15 amino acids. The CDR3 is CASSLVAAEYNEQFF. CDR3 bases: TGCGCCAGCAGCTTGGTAGCGGCGGAATACAATGAGCAGTTCTTC.

In this sample, this clone turned up once. The rearrangement links TRBV7-9 to TRBJ2-2; 9 nucleotides line up with TRBD1. The V and J ends lost 5 bases and 7 bases, in that order; junction bases with no gene match: 11. Looked up from germline, CDR1 is SEHNR and CDR2 is FQNEAQ (reference sequence). The CDR3 loop spans 16 amino acids. The CDR3 bases are TGTGCCAGCAGCCCATCCGGGACAGGGAAGATCGGGGAGCTGTTTTTT. It encodes CASSPSGTGKIGELFF.

The genes are TRBV4-1 and TRBJ2-1; tentative D call: TRBD2 (6 bases). The CDR3 has 17 amino acids. Trimming removed 3 bases from V and 7 bases from J, with 22 bases in between. The germline CDR1 and CDR2 sequences are MGHRA and YSYEKL. This chain's CDR3 is CASSHGSGDWGWNEQFF. CDR3 in DNA: TGCGCCAGCAGCCACGGGAGTGGAGACTGGGGATGGAATGAGCAGTTCTTC.

V usage is TRBV19 and J usage is TRBJ1-1; weak D call: TRBD1 (5 bases). Deletions cut 6 bases from V and 0 bases from J, with 14 bases between. Per germline, CDR1 LNHDA and CDR2 SQIVND (reference sequence). This CDR3 contains 15 residues. The DNA for the CDR3 is TGTGCCAGTAGCGACCTGGGACGGATGAACACTGAAGCTTTCTTT. Translating gives CASSDLGRMNTEAFF. The full variable domain, completed using reference TRBV19 and TRBJ1-1, is DGGITQSPKYLFRKEGQNVTLSCEQNLNHDAMYWYRQDPGQGLRLIYYSQIVNDFQKGDIAEGYSVSREKKESFPLTVTSAQKNPTAFYLCASSDLGRMNTEAFFGQGTRLTVV.

V usage is TRBV9 and J usage is TRBJ2-7, with D perhaps matching TRBD2 (6 bases). Per the germline V gene, CDR1 is SGDLS and CDR2 is YYNGEE. Trimming took 0 bases from V and 3 from J, leaving 10 bases between them. This CDR3 has 14 amino acids. CDR3 in amino acids: CASSVGSGFYEQYF. The CDR3 DNA reads as TGTGCCAGCAGCGTAGGTAGCGGATTCTACGAGCAGTACTTC.

Notes on this clone: This same CDR3 is encoded by further DNA sequences in the sample. The gene calls are TRBV6-5 and TRBJ2-5; D is perhaps TRBD2 (6 bases). V dropped 0 bases and J dropped 6 bases, with 11 bases sitting between them. Germline V gene data show CDR1 as MNHEY and CDR2 as SVGAGI. CDR3 length equals 14 residues. DNA for the CDR3: TGTGCCAGCAGTTACTCGACGGGGGAGAAGACCCAGTACTTC. This codes for CASSYSTGEKTQYF.

The rearrangement links TRBV2 to TRBJ2-1; the D gene is possibly TRBD2 (6 bases). Germline CDR1 and CDR2: SNHLY and FYNNEI. The CDR3 has 15 residues. V gave up 4 bases and J gave up 4 bases, with 14 bases separating them. The CDR3 DNA reads TGTGCCAGCAGTGGACCGGGACGGGGGTACAATGAGCAGTTCTTC. It codes for CASSGPGRGYNEQFF.

The rearrangement uses TRBV11-3 and TRBJ2-1; D ambiguous. Germline V CDR1 and CDR2: SGHNT, YENEEA. The CDR3 contains 15 residues. V shed 0 bases and J shed 0 bases, with 6 bases lying between them. CDR3 sequence reads: CASSLDPSSYNEQFF. The CDR3, as DNA: TGTGCCAGCAGCTTAGATCCAAGCTCCTACAATGAGCAGTTCTTC. Filled out from reference TRBV11-3 and TRBJ2-1, the complete variable domain reads EAGVVQSPRYKIIEKKQPVAFWCNPISGHNTLYWYLQNLGQGPELLIRYENEEAVDDSQLPKDRFSAERLKGVDSTLKIQPAELGDSAVYLCASSLDPSSYNEQFFGPGTRLTVL.

The chain combines TRBV2 with TRBJ2-1, with 8 bases fitting TRBD2. There are 14 residues in the CDR3. Looked up from germline, CDR1 is SNHLY and CDR2 is FYNNEI. The junction had 8 bases not matched to a gene; V was cut back by 5 bases and J by 8 bases. The CDR3: CASSSERGRDEQFF. The CDR3 nucleotides read TGTGCCAGCAGTTCGGAGCGGGGGAGGGATGAGCAGTTCTTC. Supplemented by reference TRBV2 and TRBJ2-1, the full variable domain reads EPEVTQTPSHQVTQMGQEVILRCVPISNHLYFYWYRQILGQKVEFLVSFYNNEISEKSEIFDDQFSVERPDGSNFTLKIRSTKLEDSAMYFCASSSERGRDEQFFGPGTRLTVL.

This chain uses TRBV18 with TRBJ2-7; 10 nucleotides line up with TRBD1. After removal of 2 bases from V and 1 base from J, the junction contained 2 bases not matched to a gene. Germline values: CDR1 KGHSH, CDR2 LQKENI. This CDR3 has 15 amino acids. The CDR3 region has the DNA TGTGCCAGCTCACCAATGGGACAGGGGTCCTACGAGCAGTACTTC. Its protein product is CASSPMGQGSYEQYF.